The T cell receptor (beta chain) under discussion was sequenced for a study of blood T cell repertoires in COVID-19. About the study: T cells, B-cell-depleted T cells, or PBMCs supplied cDNA or gDNA.

Assay: immunoSEQ multiplex PCR; the TCRdb copy retains only in-frame clones and omits some. The sample contains roughly 200,000 clones, 85% of which appear only once. The V gene's germline CDR1 is LNHDA and CDR2 SQIVND (reference sequence). V lost 6 bases, J lost 2 bases, and 13 bases lay in between. CDR3 length equals 14 residues. The chain employs TRBV19 and TRBJ2-5; D possibly corresponds to TRBD1 (6 bases). Source material: PBMCs or T cells enriched from blood (not recorded which). The clonotype was recovered from a man aged 35-49 years who had recovered from COVID-19. The CDR3 nucleotides are TGTGCCAGTAGCGCTTGGGGGCCACAAGAGACCCAGTACTTC. It translates to CASSAWGPQETQYF.